Listed below are T cell receptor beta chains from one sample, sequenced in a study of PD-L1 blockade in urothelial cancer. Sequenced by immunoSEQ multiplex PCR; TCRdb stores in-frame clones only, minus some. The sample has about 470 clones, 35% to 45% seen once. The sample was tumor tissue, taken before atezolizumab (anti-PD-L1) treatment. The receptor set was obtained from a man in his sixties with urothelial cancer. The CDR3 runs from the conserved cysteine through the conserved F or W. A D gene is named only where the DNA matches it firmly. Size is stated for part of the rows, as once, few or many counts, or as a class when the clone is expanded.

cdr3_nt: TGTGCCAGCTCAATAAGGGGCTGGGGTTCACCCCTCCACTTT
cdr3_aa: CASSIRGWGSPLHF
clone_size: few
cdr3_length: 14
d_call: -
v_call: TRBV12-5
j_call: TRBJ1-6

cdr3_nt: TGTGCCAGCAGCTCGGAGCGGGGGGGCCGAGAGACCCAGTACTTC
cdr3_aa: CASSSERGGRETQYF
clone_size: -
cdr3_length: 15
d_call: TRBD2
v_call: TRBV11-3
j_call: TRBJ2-5

cdr3_nt: TGCAGCGTTGTCCCAACAGTGGGGGTAATGAACACTGAAGCTTTCTTT
cdr3_aa: CSVVPTVGVMNTEAFF
clone_size: -
cdr3_length: 16
d_call: -
v_call: TRBV29-1
j_call: TRBJ1-1

cdr3_nt: TGTGCCAGCAGTGGGGACACCTCAACTAATGAAAAACTGTTTTTT
cdr3_aa: CASSGDTSTNEKLFF
clone_size: large
cdr3_length: 15
d_call: -
v_call: TRBV9
j_call: TRBJ1-4

cdr3_nt: TGCGCCAGCAACTCGGGAGGGCGCACCGAGCAGTACTTC
cdr3_aa: CASNSGGRTEQYF
clone_size: -
cdr3_length: 13
d_call: TRBD2
v_call: TRBV10-2
j_call: TRBJ2-7

cdr3_nt: TGTGCCAGCAGTTTATCTAGCGGGGGGGCCAAAAACATTCAGTACTTC
cdr3_aa: CASSLSSGGAKNIQYF
clone_size: few
cdr3_length: 16
d_call: TRBD2
v_call: TRBV28
j_call: TRBJ2-4

cdr3_nt: TGTGCCAGCAGTACCCCTCGGGGGGGCTACACCTTC
cdr3_aa: CASSTPRGGYTF
clone_size: -
cdr3_length: 12
d_call: -
v_call: TRBV6-8
j_call: TRBJ1-2

cdr3_nt: TGTGCCTGGAGCGGGACAGTCTCCGGGGAGCTGTTTTTT
cdr3_aa: CAWSGTVSGELFF
clone_size: -
cdr3_length: 13
d_call: TRBD1
v_call: TRBV30
j_call: TRBJ2-2

cdr3_nt: TGTGCCAGTAGTATGGGAGGGAGCTTCTATGGCTACACCTTC
cdr3_aa: CASSMGGSFYGYTF
clone_size: -
cdr3_length: 14
d_call: -
v_call: TRBV19
j_call: TRBJ1-2

cdr3_nt: TGTGCCAGCAGTTTGAAGAACACTGAAGCTTTCTTT
cdr3_aa: CASSLKNTEAFF
clone_size: few
cdr3_length: 12
d_call: -
v_call: TRBV28
j_call: TRBJ1-1

cdr3_nt: TGTGCCAGCAGTTACCTCAGGGGCGGAACTAATGAAAAACTGTTTTTT
cdr3_aa: CASSYLRGGTNEKLFF
clone_size: large
cdr3_length: 16
d_call: -
v_call: TRBV6-8
j_call: TRBJ1-4

cdr3_nt: TGTGCCAGCAGTGACCCCAGGGGGCGCTCGAACACTGAAGCTTTCTTT
cdr3_aa: CASSDPRGRSNTEAFF
clone_size: -
cdr3_length: 16
d_call: TRBD1
v_call: TRBV28
j_call: TRBJ1-1

cdr3_nt: TGTGCCAGCAGCGTAGGAGGGACAGGGCTGGTATATGGCTACACCTTC
cdr3_aa: CASSVGGTGLVYGYTF
clone_size: -
cdr3_length: 16
d_call: TRBD1
v_call: TRBV9
j_call: TRBJ1-2

cdr3_nt: TGTGCCAGCAGCCTTAACGGTGGGCCTAATGAAAAACTGTTTTTT
cdr3_aa: CASSLNGGPNEKLFF
clone_size: few
cdr3_length: 15
d_call: -
v_call: TRBV11-3
j_call: TRBJ1-4

cdr3_nt: TGTGCCAGTAGTACCCGATTGACTAGCGGAGCCCGGGGGGAGACCCAGTACTTC
cdr3_aa: CASSTRLTSGARGETQYF
clone_size: -
cdr3_length: 18
d_call: TRBD2
v_call: TRBV19
j_call: TRBJ2-5

cdr3_nt: TGTGCCAGCAGCTTATCGGCGGGTAGCTCCTACGAGCAGTACTTC
cdr3_aa: CASSLSAGSSYEQYF
clone_size: medium-sized
cdr3_length: 15
d_call: -
v_call: TRBV7-7
j_call: TRBJ2-7

cdr3_nt: TGTGCCAGCAGGACGGGAATTGCCTACGAGCAGTACTTC
cdr3_aa: CASRTGIAYEQYF
clone_size: medium-sized
cdr3_length: 13
d_call: -
v_call: TRBV6-8
j_call: TRBJ2-7

cdr3_nt: TGTGCCAGCAGTGAGGGGCTACTAGCGGGAGAATGGGATACGCAGTATTTT
cdr3_aa: CASSEGLLAGEWDTQYF
clone_size: few
cdr3_length: 17
d_call: TRBD2
v_call: TRBV6-8
j_call: TRBJ2-3

cdr3_nt: TGTGCCAGCAGTTACCACGGGGGCGTCATTATGAACACTGAAGCTTTCTTT
cdr3_aa: CASSYHGGVIMNTEAFF
clone_size: -
cdr3_length: 17
d_call: -
v_call: TRBV6-8
j_call: TRBJ1-1

cdr3_nt: TGTGCCAGCAGTTCCCAGGAGGCAGGGTACAATCAGCCCCAGCATTTT
cdr3_aa: CASSSQEAGYNQPQHF
clone_size: -
cdr3_length: 16
d_call: -
v_call: TRBV28
j_call: TRBJ1-5

cdr3_nt: TGTGCCAGCAGTTTAGATGGGGGGGATACGCAGTATTTT
cdr3_aa: CASSLDGGDTQYF
clone_size: -
cdr3_length: 13
d_call: -
v_call: TRBV28
j_call: TRBJ2-3

cdr3_nt: TGTGCCAGCAGCCAACTAGGCCAAGAGACCCAGTACTTC
cdr3_aa: CASSQLGQETQYF
clone_size: -
cdr3_length: 13
d_call: -
v_call: TRBV14
j_call: TRBJ2-5

cdr3_nt: TGTGCCAGCAGCTTAGTAGGGGTCCGAGGTTTCGCTGAAGCTTTCTTT
cdr3_aa: CASSLVGVRGFAEAFF
clone_size: -
cdr3_length: 16
d_call: -
v_call: TRBV7-6
j_call: TRBJ1-1

cdr3_nt: TGCGCCAGCAGCCAAGAAGGGAGAGGTTGGACTGAAGCTTTCTTT
cdr3_aa: CASSQEGRGWTEAFF
clone_size: hyperexpanded
cdr3_length: 15
d_call: -
v_call: TRBV4-1
j_call: TRBJ1-1

cdr3_nt: TGCGCCAGCAGTGGAGGGGGTGAAAATCAGCCCCAGCATTTT
cdr3_aa: CASSGGGENQPQHF
clone_size: few
cdr3_length: 14
d_call: -
v_call: TRBV10-2
j_call: TRBJ1-5

cdr3_nt: TGTGCCAGCAGTTTTCGCAGCGGGAGAAATGAGCAGTTCTTC
cdr3_aa: CASSFRSGRNEQFF
clone_size: few
cdr3_length: 14
d_call: TRBD2
v_call: TRBV28
j_call: TRBJ2-1

cdr3_nt: TGTGCCAGCAGTGAGAGCAGGGCAGATTCACCCCTCCACTTT
cdr3_aa: CASSESRADSPLHF
clone_size: -
cdr3_length: 14
d_call: -
v_call: TRBV9
j_call: TRBJ1-6

cdr3_nt: TGTGCCAGCAGCCTTGGTGGTGCTAATGAAAAACTGTTTTTT
cdr3_aa: CASSLGGANEKLFF
clone_size: -
cdr3_length: 14
d_call: -
v_call: TRBV6-8
j_call: TRBJ1-4

cdr3_nt: TGCGCCAGCAGCTTTACAGGGGGAGAGGGTGAAAAACTGTTTTTT
cdr3_aa: CASSFTGGEGEKLFF
clone_size: once
cdr3_length: 15
d_call: TRBD1
v_call: TRBV5-1
j_call: TRBJ1-4

cdr3_nt: TGTGCCACCAGCAGAGATGCCAGGTACAATGAGCAGTTCTTC
cdr3_aa: CATSRDARYNEQFF
clone_size: few
cdr3_length: 14
d_call: -
v_call: TRBV15
j_call: TRBJ2-1

cdr3_nt: TGTGCCATCAGTGACACGGGACAGAAACCGACCGGGGAGCTGTTTTTT
cdr3_aa: CAISDTGQKPTGELFF
clone_size: -
cdr3_length: 16
d_call: TRBD1
v_call: TRBV10-3
j_call: TRBJ2-2

cdr3_nt: TGTGCCAGCAGTGAAGGGCCTCAGAGTCGGGGCTACACCTTC
cdr3_aa: CASSEGPQSRGYTF
clone_size: -
cdr3_length: 14
d_call: -
v_call: TRBV6-1
j_call: TRBJ1-2

cdr3_nt: TGTGCCAGCAGTTTAGGCTTATCGGGGGCCCACACTGAAGCTTTCTTT
cdr3_aa: CASSLGLSGAHTEAFF
clone_size: few
cdr3_length: 16
d_call: -
v_call: TRBV28
j_call: TRBJ1-1

cdr3_nt: TGTGCCACCAGCAGAGGGGGGGTTGAATATGGCTACACCTTC
cdr3_aa: CATSRGGVEYGYTF
clone_size: -
cdr3_length: 14
d_call: -
v_call: TRBV15
j_call: TRBJ1-2

cdr3_nt: TGTGCCAGCAGTTACCTATCGGGGGACACTGAAGCTTTCTTT
cdr3_aa: CASSYLSGDTEAFF
clone_size: large
cdr3_length: 14
d_call: -
v_call: TRBV6-8
j_call: TRBJ1-1

cdr3_nt: TGTGCCAGCTCACCTGACGGCAGCCTAAATGAAAAACTGTTTTTT
cdr3_aa: CASSPDGSLNEKLFF
clone_size: -
cdr3_length: 15
d_call: -
v_call: TRBV18
j_call: TRBJ1-4